This entry features one T cell receptor (beta chain) sequence. What it binds is not known. This sample was included in a study of CD8+ T cells in alopecia areata. Study overall: For treated patients, severity scores reflected the percentage of scalp area affected. General observations from the study: Sharing of TCRs across patients appeared less clear than in mice, possibly for HLA-related reasons. Scalp clonality and expanded CD8+ clones among the top 100 showed significant decreases with tofacitinib.

This CDR3 is 13 amino acids long. Described treatment: oral pan-JAK inhibitor, 5-10 mg twice daily. Samples from alopecia areata patients were lesional scalp punch biopsies and peripheral blood. The authors extracted RNA and reverse transcribed it into cDNA as the sequencing template. Only in-frame clones appear in the TCRdb table, and some are missing; sequencing was by immunoSEQ multiplex PCR. The sample lists fewer than 350,000 clones, roughly 60% seen once, with under 2% in the top ten. Material: CD4+ T cells sorted from blood, obtained at week 24, from a patient treated with tofacitinib. The TCR sequence derives from a human donor with alopecia areata. The chain recombines TRBV23-1 with TRBJ2-5, with D possibly being TRBD2 (5 bases). TRBV23-1 is noted as an ORF with a role that remains uncertain. The CDR3 loop reads CAITFPGWETQYF. The CDR3 DNA reads TGCGCTATAACTTTCCCGGGGTGGGAGACCCAGTACTTC.